Presented here are 27 T cell receptor beta chains from one specimen sequenced in a study of response to subunit inactivated influenza vaccine. TCRdb re-analysed the RT-PCR reads in MiXCR, keeping a single row per CDR3 protein. The sample yields roughly 570,000 distinct CDR3 sequences, approximately 14% seen once. The sample in question was PBMCs from blood, obtained 12 days after vaccination. The receptors originated from a man aged 50-59 years who received an inactivated influenza vaccine.

The chain employs TRBV9 and TRBJ2-4; TRBD2 might be the D (6 bases). The CDR3 contains 15 residues. V shed 4 bases and J shed 4 bases, with 15 bases lying between them. Per the germline V gene, CDR1 is SGDLS and CDR2 is YYNGEE. The CDR3 sequence: CASSPSRGEKNIQYF. The CDR3 DNA sequence: TGTGCCAGCAGCCCATCCCGCGGGGAGAAAAACATTCAGTACTTC.

The rearrangement links TRBV20-1 to TRBJ2-2; D not resolved. The ends were cut back, 8 bases at V and 0 bases at J, with 10 bases in the middle. CDR1 and CDR2 (germline): DFQATT, SNEGSKA (reference sequence). The CDR3 has 13 residues. DNA of the CDR3: TGCAGTACGATGGGTCCGAACACCGGGGAGCTGTTTTTT. Translated: CSTMGPNTGELFF.

This clonotype was seen a few times. The chain recombines TRBV28 with TRBJ2-1; the match to TRBD2 covers 16 bases. Germline loops: CDR1 MDHEN, CDR2 SYDVKM. Trimming took 4 bases from V and 2 from J; bases not matched to a gene: 2. The CDR3 totals 17 residues. The CDR3 DNA follows: TGTGCCAGCAGTTCCGGGACTAGCGGGAGGGCCTACAATGAGCAGTTCTTC. Amino acids: CASSSGTSGRAYNEQFF.

The chain uses TRBV4-1 and TRBJ2-1; TRBD2 agrees at 11 bases. V was pared by 1 base and J by 2 bases, with 7 bases of the junction left unmatched. The CDR3 runs to 18 residues. CDR1 MGHRA and CDR2 YSYEKL come from the germline V gene. The CDR3 DNA is TGCGCCAGCAGCCAAGTTGCCACTAGCGGGGGCCCCTACAATGAGCAGTTCTTC. Amino acid sequence: CASSQVATSGGPYNEQFF.

This chain links TRBV14 with TRBJ2-7; D uncertain. This CDR3 spans 14 amino acids. Germline-derived CDR1 and CDR2 are SGHDN and FVKESK. V was shortened by 0 bases and J by 6 bases, with 12 bases between the two germline ends. For the CDR3, the DNA is TGTGCCAGCAGCCAAGATGGTCGCATCGGCGAGCAGTACTTC. This encodes CASSQDGRIGEQYF.

The chain is built from TRBV5-6 and TRBJ2-4; 7 nucleotides match TRBD1. With V trimmed by 4 bases and J by 2 bases, 9 bases remained unmatched. CDR1 SGHDT and CDR2 YYEEEE come from the germline V gene. The CDR3 covers 16 residues. The CDR3: CASSTTGEGPKNIQYF. The CDR3 DNA follows: TGTGCCAGCAGCACTACAGGGGAAGGGCCCAAAAACATTCAGTACTTC. Complete variable domain (other parts from reference TRBV5-6 and TRBJ2-4): DAGVTQSPTHLIKTRGQQVTLRCSPKSGHDTVSWYQQALGQGPQFIFQYYEEEERQRGNFPDRFSGHQFPNYSSELNVNALLLGDSALYLCASSTTGEGPKNIQYFGAGTRLSVL.

The rearrangement joins TRBV29-1 to TRBJ2-7; 11 bases are a match to TRBD2. Germline trimming cut 4 bases from V and 0 bases from J; bases unmatched to any gene: 5. Germline V gene lookup returns CDR1 SQVTM and CDR2 ANQGSEA. This CDR3 contains 15 residues. CDR3 bases: TGCAGCGTTGTCTATAGCGGGAGGGGCTCCTACGAGCAGTACTTC. Residues: CSVVYSGRGSYEQYF.

The chain has TRBV7-9 and TRBJ2-5; TRBD1 might be the D (5 bases). Between the trimmed V and J ends, which lost 7 bases and 1 base, there was a span of 16 bases. The CDR3 has 15 amino acids. Germline V gene lookup returns CDR1 SEHNR and CDR2 FQNEAQ (reference sequence). The CDR3 protein is CASKGQGIFQETQYF. DNA for the CDR3: TGTGCCAGCAAAGGACAAGGGATCTTCCAAGAGACCCAGTACTTC.

V gene TRBV21-1 combines with J gene TRBJ2-7; TRBD1, as called in the table, went unchecked against the DNA. TRBV21-1 is an annotated pseudogene. The CDR3 loop spans 19 amino acids. CDR3 in amino acids: CASSKAGDRGAREPYEQYF. CDR3 nucleotide sequence: TGTGCCAGCAGCAAAGCCGGGGACAGAGGGGCGCGGGAGCCCTACGAGCAGTACTTC.

A few counts support this clonotype. This chain connects TRBV5-1 to TRBJ2-5, with unresolved D. The germline V and J ends were trimmed by 0 bases and 7 bases, with 13 bases remaining between them. This CDR3 is 14 amino acids long. Germline-derived CDR1 and CDR2 are SGHRS and YFSETQ. CDR3 sequence reads: CASSLVGDPRTQYF. CDR3 sequence (DNA): TGCGCCAGCAGCTTGGTAGGCGACCCGAGGACCCAGTACTTC.

The J gene is TRBJ2-3, the V gene TRBV5-5, with a tentative D call TRBD2 (7 bases). Trimming removed 0 bases from V and 6 bases from J, with 14 bases in between. The germline CDR1 and CDR2 sequences are SGHKS and YYEKEE (reference sequence). The length of the CDR3 is 15 residues. The CDR3 DNA sequence: TGTGCCAGCAGCTTGGACTTACAGGGAGGGGATACGCAGTATTTT. It codes for CASSLDLQGGDTQYF.

V usage is TRBV7-2 and J usage is TRBJ2-2, with D maybe TRBD2 (5 bases). The CDR3 covers 15 residues. CDR1 and CDR2 from the germline V gene are SGHTA and FQGNSA. V dropped 0 bases and J dropped 5 bases, with 10 bases sitting between them. CDR3 bases: TGTGCCAGCAGCTTAGCGGCTTCGGGGACCGGGGAGCTGTTTTTT. This encodes CASSLAASGTGELFF.

This clonotype was counted only a few times. The rearrangement joins TRBV29-1 to TRBJ1-2; 9 bases are shared with TRBD1. The length of the CDR3 is 15 residues. Germline CDR1 and CDR2: SQVTM and ANQGSEA. Trimming cost V 6 bases and J 4 bases; bases outside gene matches: 12. CDR3 DNA sequence: TGCAGCGTGGCTACCCCCGGGACAGGGTCCTATGGCTACACCTTC. Its translation is CSVATPGTGSYGYTF.

This clonotype showed up just a few times. The rearrangement uses TRBV7-2 and TRBJ1-6, with 7 bases lining up with TRBD1. Germline V gives CDR1 SGHTA, CDR2 FQGNSA. The CDR3 loop spans 15 amino acids. After removal of 5 bases from V and 6 bases from J, the junction contained 7 bases not matched to a gene. The CDR3 DNA is TGTGCCAGCAGCGTAGAGAGGGGGCTTAATTCACCCCTCCACTTT. This codes for CASSVERGLNSPLHF. The full variable domain, completed using reference TRBV7-2 and TRBJ1-6, is GAGVSQSPSNKVTEKGKDVELRCDPISGHTALYWYRQSLGQGLEFLIYFQGNSAPDKSGLPSDRFSAERTGGSVSTLTIQRTQQEDSAVYLCASSVERGLNSPLHFGNGTRLTVT.

V and J are TRBV12-3 or TRBV12-4 and TRBJ2-3; D call uncertain. The CDR3 runs to 12 residues. V lost 6 bases to trimming and J lost 8 bases, with 12 bases between them. CDR3 residues: CASSHETGTQYF. The CDR3 DNA follows: TGTGCCAGCAGCCATGAAACGGGTACGCAGTATTTT.

This clonotype was detected only a few times. This chain links TRBV5-1 with TRBJ2-6; D unresolved. Deletions cut 0 bases from V and 2 bases from J, with 6 bases between. Germline V lookup: CDR1 SGHRS, CDR2 YFSETQ. CDR3 length equals 15 residues. The CDR3 coding sequence is TGCGCCAGCAGCTTGGGGGATGCTGGGGCCAACGTCCTGACTTTC. As protein: CASSLGDAGANVLTF.

This rearrangement joins TRBV7-8 to TRBJ2-1; 7 bases match TRBD2. The CDR3 runs 15 residues. V lost 0 bases to trimming and J lost 3 bases; unmatched junction nucleotides: 2. Per germline, CDR1 SGHVS and CDR2 FQNEAQ. The CDR3 DNA reads TGTGCCAGCAGCTTAGCGGGACTACTCTACAATGAGCAGTTCTTC. Protein product: CASSLAGLLYNEQFF.

The J gene is TRBJ2-2, the V gene TRBV20-1; 11 nucleotides align to TRBD2. Germline V gives CDR1 DFQATT, CDR2 SNEGSKA (reference sequence). CDR3 length: 17 residues. The ends lost 1 base at V and 3 bases at J; junction bases unmatched: 7. The CDR3 DNA sequence: TGCAGTGCTAGAGCCCTCGGGACTAGCGGTTACACCGGGGAGCTGTTTTTT. This gives the protein CSARALGTSGYTGELFF.

V and J are TRBV7-6 and TRBJ2-7; 9 bases map to TRBD1. CDR3 length: 16 residues. Trimming cost V 1 base and J 6 bases; bases outside gene matches: 10. Germline V gene lookup returns CDR1 SGHVS and CDR2 FNYEAQ. CDR3 sequence: CASSLVAMGQGREQYF. CDR3 bases: TGTGCCAGCAGCTTAGTCGCAATGGGACAGGGACGCGAGCAGTACTTC.

The table lists this clonotype with many counts. The chain is built from TRBV18 and TRBJ1-1, with D maybe TRBD1 (6 bases). The CDR3 has 13 amino acids. Germline assignment: CDR1 KGHSH and CDR2 LQKENI. V lost 0 bases to trimming and J lost 4 bases, with 6 bases between them. This CDR3 reads CASSPPGATEAFF. For the CDR3, the DNA is TGTGCCAGCTCACCACCGGGGGCCACTGAAGCTTTCTTT.

This clonotype came up a few times. The chain combines TRBV5-6 with TRBJ2-5, with D hard to call. This CDR3 spans 14 amino acids. CDR1 is SGHDT, CDR2 YYEEEE, per germline. The germline V and J ends were trimmed by 4 bases and 5 bases, with 15 bases remaining between them. CDR3 sequence reads: CASSDWTPGETQYF. CDR3 DNA: TGTGCCAGCAGCGACTGGACCCCTGGGGAGACCCAGTACTTC.

This clonotype was detected a few times. V usage is TRBV20-1 and J usage is TRBJ1-2; 9 bases fit TRBD1. With V trimmed by 1 base and J by 2 bases, 11 bases remained unmatched. The germline V gene encodes CDR1 DFQATT and CDR2 SNEGSKA (reference sequence). There are 17 residues in the CDR3. DNA of the CDR3: TGCAGTGCTAGAGCTTACCCCTCGGACAGGGGAAACTATGGCTACACCTTC. This sequence encodes CSARAYPSDRGNYGYTF.

This clonotype was counted only a few times. The rearrangement links TRBV7-9 to TRBJ2-5, with D possibly TRBD2 on 6 matching bases. Germline V gene sequence: CDR1 SEHNR, CDR2 FQNEAQ (reference sequence). Between the trimmed V and J ends, which lost 5 bases and 2 bases, there was a span of 15 bases. This CDR3 comprises 15 residues. Written as DNA, the CDR3 is TGTGCCAGCAGCCGTCTCAGGCGGGAACAAGAGACCCAGTACTTC. It is translated as CASSRLRREQETQYF.

The chain combines TRBV7-2 with TRBJ2-1, with TRBD1 matching 10 bases. The CDR3 contains 15 residues. The J segment lost 8 bases and the V segment lost 1 base, leaving 5 bases of the junction unmatched. CDR1 is SGHTA and CDR2 is FQGNSA in the germline V gene. The CDR3 protein is CASSLVVTGGDEQFF. CDR3 coding DNA: TGTGCCAGCAGCTTAGTCGTGACAGGGGGCGATGAGCAGTTCTTC.

This clonotype was detected a few times. The rearrangement links TRBV3-1 to TRBJ2-7; tentative D call: TRBD2 (5 bases). CDR1 is LGHDT and CDR2 is YNNKEL in the germline V gene (reference sequence). The germline V and J ends were trimmed by 5 bases and 5 bases, with 10 bases remaining between them. The CDR3 runs to 12 residues. The chain's CDR3 is CASSSRGNEQYF. Here the CDR3 DNA reads TGTGCCAGCAGCTCCCGAGGGAACGAGCAGTACTTC.

This clonotype appeared a few times. The rearrangement joins TRBV4-1 to TRBJ2-4; D is ambiguous. The V gene's germline CDR1 is MGHRA and CDR2 YSYEKL. V was pared by 3 bases and J by 0 bases, with 12 bases between. This CDR3 contains 16 residues. In nucleotides, the CDR3 is TGCGCCAGCAGCCAGGGTCCGTACTTAGCCAAAAACATTCAGTACTTC. It translates to CASSQGPYLAKNIQYF.

In its sample, this clonotype was seen a few times. The chain recombines TRBV7-2 with TRBJ1-6; 7 bases map to TRBD1. Trimming at V came to 5 bases and at J to 0 bases, leaving 7 bases not matched to a gene. The CDR3 is made up of 17 amino acids. CDR1 and CDR2 (germline): SGHTA, FQGNSA. This CDR3 reads CASSRRGDSSYNSPLHF. DNA of the CDR3: TGTGCCAGCAGCCGGAGGGGGGACAGCTCCTATAATTCACCCCTCCACTTT.